This TCR beta chain came from a study of cytomegalovirus exposure and HLA in healthy donors. Study-level points and caveats: As a later analysis revealed, the rate of TCR association differed by HLA locus, with DRB1 most and HLA-C fewest. In vitro, three CMV-associated chains proved specific for CMV antigens.

Germline trimming cut 1 base from V and 4 bases from J; bases unmatched to any gene: 3. CDR1 is SEHNR, CDR2 FQNEAQ, per germline (reference sequence). This CDR3 is 14 amino acids long. Despite likely unrecorded immune exposures, the donors were nominally healthy at the time of sampling. PCR used 60 Vbeta primers and 13 Jbeta primers. Assay: immunoSEQ multiplex PCR; the TCRdb copy retains only in-frame clones and omits some. Here the sample spans 65,000 to 85,000 clones, 65% to 70% being singletons. Concerning this clone: Its target is unknown.

Sequencing was performed on PBMCs. The receptor was derived from a male donor in good health and CMV-seropositive. The chain carries TRBV7-9 and TRBJ1-2; 7 bases are shared with TRBD1. CDR3 sequence (DNA): TGTGCCAGCAGCTTAGTGGGGACAGCCTATGGCTACACCTTC. Translating gives CASSLVGTAYGYTF.